What follows is one TCR beta chain and its context. This clone's antigen is unknown. No base quality values were provided; no much bigger clone lies one nucleotide off. Each donor gave one peripheral blood draw, around 100 mL on average, collected into heparinised tubes. A BD FACSAria II was used to sort naive, central memory, regulatory and stem cell-like memory CD4+ T cells with a panel that included CD45RO, CCR7, CD25, CD127, CD95 and CD27. A purity above 95% was achieved for all sorted populations. Right away, PBMCs were isolated by Lymphoprep density gradient centrifugation and were stained directly, with no culture step. So that batch effects would be minimized, each experiment stained and sorted samples in pairs, pairing one healthy donor with one patient. These data belong to a study of beta chain features in type 1 diabetes listed by TCRdb under 2018. In the study overall: Patients and healthy donors did not differ in mean age, gender distribution, total cell number or subset yield. Across all samples, approximately 98,000,000 sorted cells were examined, and cell number per subset correlated strongly with RNA yield. In the study, TCRB repertoires of sorted circulating CD4+ T cell subsets from recently diagnosed type 1 diabetes patients were compared with those of matched healthy donors. Naive and central memory subsets were obtained from all 30 or so donors, but regulatory and stem cell-like memory subsets were isolated from only 8 patients and roughly eight healthy donors.

Study-level results and caveats: PCR might favor shorter templates, but patient and control samples were amplified and corrected together, so any skew would affect both groups equally. The naive, central memory and regulatory TCRB repertoires appeared to resemble one another more closely among patients than among healthy donors. Because cDNA was sequenced instead of genomic DNA, activated cells with high expression could be over-represented, although the groups did not differ in activation or CD3 levels. At VDJ recombination sites, type 1 diabetes patients had fewer insertions and more deleted nucleotides, which implies abnormalities in thymic rearrangement. A moderate but significant shortening of TCRB CDR3 length was observed in type 1 diabetes patients in all four CD4+ subsets. Because the HLA sub-analyses included only small numbers of individuals, any influence of HLA type on TCRB rearrangement was left unresolved.

The entire isolated RNA was reverse transcribed using the High Capacity cDNA Reverse Transcription Kit, and thus expressed TCRB transcripts were sequenced. Naive, central memory and regulatory T cell samples underwent deep immunoSEQ sequencing, averaging about 3.57 million total reads per sample. Sorted cells were lysed in RLT buffer, and RNA was extracted using DNase-treated RNeasy Micro or Mini kits according to cell number. Each cell subset was processed on its own to prevent cross-contamination, while patient and healthy donor samples were processed together. Using the immunoSEQ multiplex PCR, TCRB sequences were amplified from cDNA into 87-bp fragments spanning the CDR3 region. Amplicons were sequenced on the Illumina HiSeq platform. In the source study's methods: PCR bias was computationally corrected using synthetic template baselines, reads within Hamming distance 2 were collapsed, and singletons that could not be merged were discarded. Reads were aligned against IMGT to assign V, D and J genes, CDR3 length and insertions or deletions at six rearrangement sites. Clonotype counts were normalized to sorted cell number within each subset before computing true diversity and Gini coefficients with the tcR R package. The overlap coefficient, calculated on TCRB nucleotide sequences, was used to quantify repertoire sharing. What TCRdb holds here is the immuneACCESS table cut down to in-frame rearrangements. Part of the clones is not present; checked against another copy, under half of the missing clones reflect an unresolved V gene, and the others are unexplained. For V, J and clone size, that table is used; D and trimming come from the DNA. This sample holds 150,000 to 200,000 clones; approximately 9% were observed only once. The top ten clones comprise about 2.5% of the sample.

V loses 5 bases of germline sequence and J loses 7 bases, and the interval between the two ends is 11 bases. Counted from cysteine to phenylalanine, this CDR3 has 12 amino acids. Only CDR3 DNA is held: 36 bases, read in frame from base 1. CDR1 and CDR2, looked up from the germline V gene, are MDHEN and SYDVKM. The chain is assembled from TRBV28 and TRBJ2-5; the D gene is possibly TRBD2, with 5 bases matching. This receptor was identified in a woman aged 18 to 35 in good health. The specimen sequenced was central memory CD4+ T cells from blood. The nucleotide sequence reads TGTGCCAGCAGTCTGGTTCGGGGGACCCAGTACTTC. Translated, it reads CASSLVRGTQYF.